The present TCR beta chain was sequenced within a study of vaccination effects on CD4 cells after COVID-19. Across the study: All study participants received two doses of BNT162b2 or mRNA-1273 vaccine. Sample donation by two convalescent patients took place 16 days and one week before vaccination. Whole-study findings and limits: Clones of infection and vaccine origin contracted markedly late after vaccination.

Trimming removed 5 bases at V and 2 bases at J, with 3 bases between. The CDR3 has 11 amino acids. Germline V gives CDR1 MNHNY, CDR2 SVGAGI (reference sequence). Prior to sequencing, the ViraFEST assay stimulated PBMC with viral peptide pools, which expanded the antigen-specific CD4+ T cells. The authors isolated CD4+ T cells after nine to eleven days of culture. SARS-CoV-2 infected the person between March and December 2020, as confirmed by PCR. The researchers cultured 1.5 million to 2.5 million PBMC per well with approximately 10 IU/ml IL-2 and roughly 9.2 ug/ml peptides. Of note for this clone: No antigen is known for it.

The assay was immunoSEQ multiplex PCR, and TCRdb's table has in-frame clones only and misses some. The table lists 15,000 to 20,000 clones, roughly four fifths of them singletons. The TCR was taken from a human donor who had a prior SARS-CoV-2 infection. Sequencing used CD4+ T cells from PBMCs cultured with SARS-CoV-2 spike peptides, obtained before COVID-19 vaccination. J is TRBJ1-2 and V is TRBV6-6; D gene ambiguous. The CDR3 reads CASSLNYGYTF. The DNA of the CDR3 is TGTGCCAGCAGTCTCAACTATGGCTACACCTTC.